This T cell receptor beta chain was retrieved from a study of chronic HIV infection and antiretroviral therapy. TCRdb fed the 5' RACE reads into MiXCR, producing one record per CDR3 protein. The table records 39,000 or so distinct CDR3 sequences, around 8.7% of them present only once. The CDR3 extends over 16 amino acids. CDR1 MDHEN and CDR2 SYDVKM come from the germline V gene. V gave up 2 bases and J gave up 7 bases; unmatched junction bases: 9. Regarding this clonotype: A much bigger clone sits one base away, suggesting this may be a read error.

The material sequenced was peripheral blood. The chain couples TRBV28 to TRBJ2-1; 9 bases match TRBD2. The receptor comes from an adult who had HIV and had not received antiretroviral therapy, or was an uninfected healthy control (not recorded which). The CDR3 sequence: CASSLPRGAGGNEQFF. The DNA of the CDR3 is TGTGCCAGCAGTTTACCCCGGGGGGCGGGAGGGAATGAGCAGTTCTTC. The full variable domain, completed using reference TRBV28 and TRBJ2-1, is DVKVTQSSRYLVKRTGEKVFLECVQDMDHENMFWYRQDPGLGLRLIYFSYDVKMKEKGDIPEGYSVSREKKERFSLILESASTNQTSMYLCASSLPRGAGGNEQFFGPGTRLTVL.